This T cell receptor (beta chain) originates from a study of shared clonotypes between healthy human individuals. Broader study findings: Shared clonotypes: approximately 5.3% naive CD4, around 3.5% naive CD8, around 2.2% memory CD4, more than 0.3% memory CD8. The study generally estimated greater richness for naive than memory subsets.

A remark on this clone: The antigen remains unidentified.

V was clipped by 8 bases and J by 3 bases, with 17 bases between them. This CDR3 contains 15 residues. Per the germline V gene, CDR1 is MGHDK and CDR2 is SYGVNS. Repertoires were generated with immunoSEQ multiplex PCR, while TCRdb's copy carries only in-frame clones and drops some. The data contain millions of clones, roughly 92% of them singletons. This TCR came from a man aged 18 to 30 in good health. V usage is TRBV25-1 and J usage is TRBJ2-1, with D perhaps matching TRBD1 (6 bases). The sequenced sample was naive CD4+ T cells sorted from blood. Subset noted: CD45RA+ positively selected. CDR3 protein: CASGTTGQRYNEQFF. In DNA form, the CDR3 reads TGTGCCAGCGGCACGACCGGACAGCGCTACAATGAGCAGTTCTTC.